The rows below give T cell receptor beta chains drawn from one sample of a study of shared clonotypes between healthy human individuals. Profiling relied on immunoSEQ multiplex PCR, and the TCRdb table lists in-frame clones only, not all of them. The data contain fewer than 1 million clones, 96% of them singletons. The source material was naive CD8+ T cells sorted from blood. Source of these receptors: a man between 25 and 39 years old in good health. Both conserved end residues are trimmed from each CDR3.

J,V,length,CDR3
TRBJ2-1,TRBV10-3,13,AISESGTGQNEQF
TRBJ2-3,TRBV5-1,12,ASSLEQATDTQY
TRBJ2-4,TRBV27,13,ASRNGTARSHIQY
TRBJ2-1,TRBV29-1,11,SVEVQGGNEQF
TRBJ2-5,TRBV15,13,ATSRDKTPGGRQY
TRBJ2-1,TRBV6-5,10,ASSSTGYEQF
TRBJ2-7,TRBV4-3,12,ASSQTLAGREQY
TRBJ2-6,TRBV27,12,ASSMGAGANVLT
TRBJ2-5,TRBV5-4,9,ASVLEETQY
TRBJ2-3,TRBV7-3,13,ASSPVSGRTDTQY
TRBJ2-6,TRBV9,15,ASSANRQGTGANVLT
TRBJ2-6,TRBV19,13,ASSLAASGANVLT
TRBJ2-1,TRBV2,10,ASRDRWDEQF
TRBJ1-1,TRBV28,11,ASSLPQGPEAF
TRBJ2-1,TRBV29-1,14,SVVTYRDQPHNEQF
TRBJ1-4,TRBV7-2,13,ASSLVGGGYEKLF
TRBJ2-7,TRBV19,12,ARNGLADSYEQY
TRBJ2-2,TRBV7-3,12,ASSISSAPGELF